The present T cell receptor (beta chain) was sequenced within a study of shared clonotypes between healthy human individuals (dated by TCRdb to the early 2020s). Broadly, across the study: A couple of women and a few men aged 18 to 49 years were included in the cohort. For each donor, CD4 naive and CD4 memory were each given three plates, CD8 naive was given two plates, and CD8 memory was given one plate. Blood TCR repertoires of several healthy adults were deeply sequenced to estimate repertoire size and the extent of clonotype sharing between individuals. Libraries were prepared and TCR repertoires were sequenced by different laboratories using diverse techniques, in order to increase sequencing depth and limit assay-specific biases. Between about 0.85 and 9.5 billion PBMCs per donor were obtained by leukapheresis. General conclusions and limits of the study: The small number of donors limited the genetic and exposure-history diversity represented. Naive subsets generally had larger estimated clonotype richness than memory subsets. Higher generation probabilities were observed for clonotypes shared by all four sorted-subset donors than for non-shared clonotypes. Based on pairwise subsampling, the degree of clonotype sharing among donors was expected to be affected by sequencing depth. Rarefaction of sorted-subset datasets indicated incomplete sequencing despite the large sequencing depth. Sampling was limited to blood, and TCR repertoires in tissue likely differ from TCR repertoires in blood. When a handful of donors were compared, the shared fraction of clonotypes was around 5.1% for naive CD4, about 4% for naive CD8, more than 2% for memory CD4, and 0.4% for memory CD8.

With regard to this clone: Its antigen is still unknown. The sample holds no much larger clone one base away, and base qualities are not on file.

The donors were healthy, HIV-negative adults who had no recently reported acute infections or vaccinations. Only Caucasian adults living in Nashville, Tennessee, USA were represented among the donors. Magnetic negative selection was used to enrich CD4+ T cells, after which naive cells were positively selected on CD45RA and the negative fraction became the memory subset. Blood was collected by leukapheresis, and PBMCs were isolated by Ficoll-Histopaque density gradient centrifugation and then cryopreserved in liquid nitrogen vapor phase. Analytical flow cytometry was used to check the purity and quantity of each magnetically sorted T cell population. From each sorted fraction, genomic DNA was isolated and quantified by UV absorbance on a Nanodrop 2000c. From V the trimming removes 7 bases and from J it removes 3 bases, while the gene matches leave 2 bases of the junction unaccounted for. Taken from cysteine to phenylalanine, the CDR3 has 13 residues. Only the CDR3 DNA is retained, 39 bases long and in frame from the first base. Looking up the germline V gene yields CDR1 MDHEN and CDR2 SYDVKM.

Using the deep immunoSEQ assay, TCR CDR3 regions were amplified from genomic DNA by multiplex PCR. Extracted genomic DNA from each cell subset was distributed evenly across all wells of several immunoSEQ 96-well plates, and each plate was treated as a replicate. Each replicate PCR for sorted subsets received 200 ng genomic DNA, equal to about 30,000 T cell genomes. Purified libraries were measured with a Qubit 3.0 fluorometer, size-checked on a Bioanalyzer 2100, and measured again with the KAPA Library Quantification kit. Every immunoSEQ 96-well plate was sequenced on a dedicated single-read 150-cycle Illumina NextSeq 550 flow cell. Processing in the source paper ran as follows. The immunoSEQ output contained only junctional sequences without quality scores, so filtering could not match that applied to full-length reads. To assign V/J genes and CDR3, sequences were annotated against IMGT germline references using PyIR, a Python wrapper for IgBLAST v1.9. Any read was removed if the V/J assignment was weak (E-value above 1e-6), the CDR3 was missing, or the read contained stop codons, out-of-frame junctions, or ambiguous translated residues. A V3J clonotype was defined by an identical inferred V gene, J gene, and CDR3 amino acid sequence. The percentage overlap between two repertoires was calculated by dividing the number of shared unique clonotypes by the size of the smaller repertoire. Richness of each repertoire was evaluated using RTK rarefaction, the Chao1 estimator, and Recon v2.1 estimates of unobserved clonotypes. Generation probabilities for all TCRbeta clonotypes obtained by the gDNA method from a handful of donors were computed using OLGA. TCRdb took this table from immuneACCESS and kept in-frame rearrangements with V and J called. Such tables lack part of the clones; where checked against another copy, unresolved V genes explain under half of the gap, and the rest is unexplained. D and trimming come from the DNA, and the V and J calls and clone size come from that table. Here the sample has over a million clones; about 80% occur a single time. 0.5% to 0.6% of the sample goes to the ten largest clones.

The sequence came from a man younger than 35 in good health. Some clones in this sample may be carry-over from other donors' samples. The chain couples TRBV28 to TRBJ2-5; 10 central bases correspond to TRBD2. Input material: memory CD4+ T cells from PBMCs. The sample's cell subset or site label is to be understood as: CD45RA-negative fraction. This receptor has the CDR3 CASNTSGKETQYF. The DNA sequence follows: TGTGCCAGCAATACTAGCGGGAAAGAGACCCAGTACTTC.